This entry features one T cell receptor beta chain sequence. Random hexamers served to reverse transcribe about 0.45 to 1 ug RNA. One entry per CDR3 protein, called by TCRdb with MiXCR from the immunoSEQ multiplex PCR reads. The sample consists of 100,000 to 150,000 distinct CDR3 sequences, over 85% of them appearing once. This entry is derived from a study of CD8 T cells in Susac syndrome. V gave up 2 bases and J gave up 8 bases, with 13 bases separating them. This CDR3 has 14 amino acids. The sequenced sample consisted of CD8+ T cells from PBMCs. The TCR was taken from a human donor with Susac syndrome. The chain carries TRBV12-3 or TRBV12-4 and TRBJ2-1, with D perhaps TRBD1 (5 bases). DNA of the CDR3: TGTGCCAGCAGTTTACAGGGTGGAAGGGATGAGCAGTTCTTC. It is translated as CASSLQGGRDEQFF.